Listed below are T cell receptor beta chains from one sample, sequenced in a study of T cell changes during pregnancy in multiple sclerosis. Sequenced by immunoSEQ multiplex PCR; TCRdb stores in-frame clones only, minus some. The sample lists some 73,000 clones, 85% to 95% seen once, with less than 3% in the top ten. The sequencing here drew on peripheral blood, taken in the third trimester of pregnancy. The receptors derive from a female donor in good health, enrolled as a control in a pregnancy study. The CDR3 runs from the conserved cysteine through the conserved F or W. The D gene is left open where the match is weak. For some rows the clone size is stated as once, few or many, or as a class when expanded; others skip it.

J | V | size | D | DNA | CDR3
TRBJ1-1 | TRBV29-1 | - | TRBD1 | TGCAGCGTTGAATTGGACAGGGACACTGAAGCTTTCTTT | CSVELDRDTEAFF
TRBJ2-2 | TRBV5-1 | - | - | TGCGCCAGCAGCTTAGCCCAGGCGAACACCGGGGAGCTGTTTTTT | CASSLAQANTGELFF
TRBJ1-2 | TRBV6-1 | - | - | TGTGCCAGCAGTGAAATTGTGGGCGACTATGGCTACACCTTC | CASSEIVGDYGYTF
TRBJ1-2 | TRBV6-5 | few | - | TGTGCCAGCAGCCTCAACGGACAGAACTATGGCTACACCTTC | CASSLNGQNYGYTF
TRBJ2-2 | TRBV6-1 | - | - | TGTGCCAGCAGGGACCAGGGGCCGAACACCGGGGAGCTGTTTTTT | CASRDQGPNTGELFF
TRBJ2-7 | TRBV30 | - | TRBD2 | TGTGCCTGGACCCCTACACTTAGCGGGAGGGCCGTCGAGCAGTACTTC | CAWTPTLSGRAVEQYF
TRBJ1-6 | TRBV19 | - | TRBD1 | TGTGCCAGTAGTACCAGGACAGGGGGGGAGAATTCACCCCTCCACTTT | CASSTRTGGENSPLHF
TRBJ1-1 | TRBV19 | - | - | TGTGCCAGTAGCTGGGGTAGTTCGGGACACGAAGCTTTCTTT | CASSWGSSGHEAFF
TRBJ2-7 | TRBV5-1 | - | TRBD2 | TGCGCCAGCAGCGCGGGACTAGCGGGGGGGTTTACCTACGAGCAGTACTTC | CASSAGLAGGFTYEQYF
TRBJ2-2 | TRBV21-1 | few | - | TGTGCCAGCAGCAAGAAGGACTATTCAACCGGGGAGCTGTTTTTT | CASSKKDYSTGELFF
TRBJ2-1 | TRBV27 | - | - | TGTGCCAGCAGTCGAGGGGGGAGGGCCCCCAATGAGCAGTTCTTC | CASSRGGRAPNEQFF
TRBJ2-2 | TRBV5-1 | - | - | TGCGCCAGCAGCATGCAGGGGAACGGGGAGCTGTTTTTT | CASSMQGNGELFF
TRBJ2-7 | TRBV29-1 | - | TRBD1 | TGCAGCGTGGGACAGGGGACAATCTACGAGCAGTACTTC | CSVGQGTIYEQYF
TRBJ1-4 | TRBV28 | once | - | TGTGCCAGCAGTTCCGGGACAACTGAAAAACTGTTTTTT | CASSSGTTEKLFF
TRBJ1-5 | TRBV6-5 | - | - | TGTGCCAGCAGTGCTCGACAGAATAGCAATCAGCCCCAGCATTTT | CASSARQNSNQPQHF
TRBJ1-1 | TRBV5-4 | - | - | TGTGCCAGCAGCACCGGGGAGGACACTGAAGCTTTCTTT | CASSTGEDTEAFF
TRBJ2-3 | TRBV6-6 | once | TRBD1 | TGTGCCAGCAGTTGGACAGGGCTAACAGATACGCAGTATTTT | CASSWTGLTDTQYF
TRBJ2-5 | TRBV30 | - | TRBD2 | TGTGCCTGGAGTCCTCGGACTAGCGTTTTTGAGACCCAGTACTTC | CAWSPRTSVFETQYF
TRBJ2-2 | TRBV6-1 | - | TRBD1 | TGTGCCACCATGTCCGGGACAGGGGTTACCGGGGAGCTGTTTTTT | CATMSGTGVTGELFF
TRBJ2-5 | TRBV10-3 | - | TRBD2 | TGTGCCATCAGTCACCAGGCGCTAGCGGGGGGGCAGGTTCAAGAGACCCAGTACTTC | CAISHQALAGGQVQETQYF
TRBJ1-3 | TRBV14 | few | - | TGTGCCAGCAGCCAAGTAGGGGGTAAACGGGACACCATATATTTT | CASSQVGGKRDTIYF
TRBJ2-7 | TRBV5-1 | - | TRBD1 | TGCGCCAGCAGCTTGGGGACAGGCACCTACGAGCAGTACTTC | CASSLGTGTYEQYF
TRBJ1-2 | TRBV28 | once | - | TGTGCCAGCAGTTTAATGGGGGGATACGGCTACACCTTC | CASSLMGGYGYTF